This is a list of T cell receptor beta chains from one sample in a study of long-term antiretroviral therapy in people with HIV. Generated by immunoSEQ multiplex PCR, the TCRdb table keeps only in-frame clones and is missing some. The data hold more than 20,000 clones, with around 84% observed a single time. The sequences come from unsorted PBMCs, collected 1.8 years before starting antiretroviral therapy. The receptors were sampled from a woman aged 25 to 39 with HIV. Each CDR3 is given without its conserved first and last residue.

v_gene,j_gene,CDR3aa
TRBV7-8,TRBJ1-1,ASSFLNIRNTEAF
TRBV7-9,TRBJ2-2,ASINDRPNTGELF
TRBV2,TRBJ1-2,ASRGDRFEGGYT
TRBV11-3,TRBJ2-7,ASSLGGTSYEQY
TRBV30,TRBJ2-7,AWSVLASYEQY
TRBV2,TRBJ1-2,ASSYAGAYGYT
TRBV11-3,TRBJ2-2,ASSHRFHTGELF
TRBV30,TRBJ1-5,AWSVGGTPMGNQPQH
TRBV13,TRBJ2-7,ASSLAGTADTYEQY
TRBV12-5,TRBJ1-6,ASCRGRDSPLH
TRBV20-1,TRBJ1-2,SAIQGNGYT
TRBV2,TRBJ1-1,ASSVGKYGAF
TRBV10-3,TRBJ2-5,AISVYYGGARETQY
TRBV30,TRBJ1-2,AWRGPLEGYGYT
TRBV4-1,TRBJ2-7,ASSQDGFQGPY
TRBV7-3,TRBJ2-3,ASSIGVGGDVTQY
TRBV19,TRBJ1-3,ASSPTGFSGNTIY